The 31 T cell receptor beta chains reported below all come from one sample, sequenced in a study of blood T cell repertoires in COVID-19. The data were produced by immunoSEQ multiplex PCR, yet TCRdb's version contains in-frame clones alone and is incomplete. Seen here are approximately 68,000 clones, 65% to 90% observed once, and the top ten hold 6% to 7%. Sequencing input: peripheral blood. The receptors originated from a woman aged 60-75 years with acute or convalescent COVID-19.

The rearrangement links TRBV10-3 to TRBJ1-1, with D possibly matching TRBD1 (6 bases). Trimming removed 3 bases from V and 1 base from J, with 18 bases in between. This CDR3 is built from 17 residues. The V gene's germline CDR1 is ENHRY and CDR2 SYGVKD. CDR3 sequence reads: CAISESLRDTQNTEAFF. Written as DNA, the CDR3 is TGTGCCATCAGTGAAAGCCTCCGGGACACTCAGAACACTGAAGCTTTCTTT.

J is TRBJ2-5 and V is TRBV24-1; 7 positions match TRBD1. The junction had 11 bases not matched to a gene; V was cut back by 4 bases and J by 4 bases. The CDR3 extends over 16 amino acids. Germline V gives CDR1 KGHDR, CDR2 SFDVKD. The CDR3 is CATSESYRGGGETQYF. The CDR3 DNA is TGTGCCACCAGTGAGTCATACAGGGGTGGTGGAGAGACCCAGTACTTC.

This clone has a single count. This rearrangement joins TRBV10-3 to TRBJ2-3, with 8 bases that match TRBD2. J gave up 2 bases and V 2 bases, and 3 bases lay outside the gene matches. The germline gives CDR1 ENHRY, CDR2 SYGVKD. The CDR3 has 15 amino acids. DNA of the CDR3: TGTGCCATCAGTGAGGATGGACTAGCCACAGATACGCAGTATTTT. It encodes CAISEDGLATDTQYF.

This clone was counted between two and nine times. The chain uses TRBV12-3 or TRBV12-4 and TRBJ1-6; no clear D. The CDR3 totals 12 residues. The ends were cut back, 3 bases at V and 14 bases at J, with 11 bases in the middle. The CDR3, as DNA: TGTGCCAGCAGTTTCGAGGGTATGGCCCTCCACTTT. Its protein product is CASSFEGMALHF.

This clone was detected a few times. Distinct nucleotide sequences in the sample also encode this CDR3. CDR3 coding DNA: TGTGCCAGCAGCTTAACAGGGGAGGAGACCCAGTACTTC. Protein: CASSLTGEETQYF. The chain joins TRBV11-1 to TRBJ2-5; 7 positions agree with TRBD1. V shed 2 bases, J shed 5 bases, and the junction held 2 bases outside the gene matches. Germline V gene data show CDR1 as SGHAT and CDR2 as FQDESV (reference sequence). CDR3 size: 13 residues.

The V and J genes are TRBV15 and TRBJ1-2, with D possibly matching TRBD1 (6 bases). Trimming removed 1 base at V and 8 bases at J, with 14 bases between. This CDR3 has 14 amino acids. Looked up from germline, CDR1 is LNHNV and CDR2 is YYDKDF (reference sequence). CDR3 amino acids: CATSRAMGAPGYTF. The CDR3 DNA reads TGTGCCACCAGCAGAGCGATGGGGGCCCCGGGCTACACCTTC.

The chain links TRBV5-1 to TRBJ2-2; a weak D match, TRBD1 (5 bases). This CDR3 is built from 16 residues. Germline CDR1 is SGHRS and CDR2 is YFSETQ. V was trimmed by 1 base and J by 4 bases, leaving 14 bases between them. DNA of the CDR3: TGCGCCAGCAGCTTGAACGTACAGGAGCCCACCGGGGAGCTGTTTTTT. This encodes CASSLNVQEPTGELFF.

This sequence joins TRBV3-1 (or the pseudogene TRBV3-2) and TRBJ1-2, with TRBD1 matching over 9 bases. The CDR3 runs 15 residues. The ends lost 4 bases at V and 4 bases at J; junction bases unmatched: 7. Germline V gene data show CDR1 as LGHDT and CDR2 as YNNKEL (reference sequence). The CDR3 coding sequence is TGTGCCAGCAGCCGTCGGGGACAGGGCGGCTATGGCTACACCTTC. Translated: CASSRRGQGGYGYTF.

The gene calls are TRBV10-3 and TRBJ2-1; a weak D match, TRBD2 (5 bases). This CDR3 spans 16 amino acids. Germline loops: CDR1 ENHRY, CDR2 SYGVKD. Trimming stripped 6 bases from V and 3 bases from J, with 18 bases between. CDR3 amino acids: CAISGPGERNYNEQFF. CDR3 in DNA: TGTGCCATCAGCGGCCCCGGGGAGCGTAACTACAATGAGCAGTTCTTC.

V and J are TRBV6-5 and TRBJ1-6, with a tentative D call TRBD1 (6 bases). The germline V gene encodes CDR1 MNHEY and CDR2 SVGAGI. Trimming cost V 6 bases and J 5 bases, with 11 bases left between them. The CDR3 totals 14 residues. The CDR3 DNA reads TGTGCCAGCAGCCGGGACACCAATAATTCACCCCTCCACTTT. Translation: CASSRDTNNSPLHF.

The rearrangement links TRBV5-5 to TRBJ1-1, with a weak D call TRBD1 (5 bases). This CDR3 spans 14 amino acids. Germline CDR1 SGHKS, CDR2 YYEKEE (reference sequence). V lost 0 bases to trimming and J lost 5 bases, with 11 bases between them. CDR3 in DNA: TGTGCCAGCAGCTTGGAAGGGGCTGGGACTGAAGCTTTCTTT. Translated: CASSLEGAGTEAFF.

V usage is TRBV5-4 and J usage is TRBJ2-1; D ambiguous. CDR3 size: 11 residues. Per the germline V gene, CDR1 is SGHNT and CDR2 is YYREEE (reference sequence). The V end lost 4 bases, the J end lost 8 bases, and 7 bases lay between the germline ends. The CDR3 nucleotides read TGTGCCAGCAGCGCGTTGGATGAGCAGTTCTTC. It translates to CASSALDEQFF.

On this clone: The sample carries other DNA sequences with the same CDR3. The chain has TRBV3-1 (or the pseudogene TRBV3-2) and TRBJ1-1; D is possibly TRBD1 (5 bases). V dropped 3 bases and J dropped 6 bases, with 11 bases sitting between them. CDR1 LGHDT and CDR2 YNNKEL come from the germline V gene (reference sequence). CDR3 size: 13 residues. CDR3 residues: CASSHRQGAEAFF. CDR3 DNA sequence: TGTGCCAGCAGCCATCGCCAGGGCGCTGAAGCTTTCTTT.

The chain has TRBV18 and TRBJ1-1, with TRBD1 as a possible D gene (5 bases). The germline V gene encodes CDR1 KGHSH and CDR2 LQKENI. V lost 3 bases, J lost 0 bases, and 11 bases lay in between. CDR3 length: 15 residues. CDR3 residues: CASSPQKGMNTEAFF. The CDR3 DNA follows: TGTGCCAGCTCACCCCAAAAGGGGATGAACACTGAAGCTTTCTTT. Drawing the rest from reference TRBV18 and TRBJ1-1, the complete variable domain is NAGVMQNPRHLVRRRGQEARLRCSPMKGHSHVYWYRQLPEEGLKFMVYLQKENIIDESGMPKERFSAEFPKEGPSILRIQQVVRGDSAAYFCASSPQKGMNTEAFFGQGTRLTVV.

This chain links TRBV5-1 with TRBJ1-2, with 9 bases lining up with TRBD1. The CDR3 is 14 residues long. Looked up from germline, CDR1 is SGHRS and CDR2 is YFSETQ. Trimming took 2 bases from V and 4 from J; bases not matched to a gene: 3. The CDR3 reads CASSFPGQGYGYTF. The CDR3 DNA reads as TGCGCCAGCAGCTTTCCGGGACAGGGCTATGGCTACACCTTC. The variable domain in full, with the rest retrieved from reference TRBV5-1 and TRBJ1-2, is KAGVTQTPRYLIKTRGQQVTLSCSPISGHRSVSWYQQTPGQGLQFLFEYFSETQRNKGNFPGRFSGRQFSNSRSEMNVSTLELGDSALYLCASSFPGQGYGYTFGSGTRLTVV.

This clone was counted once. V is TRBV10-3 and J is TRBJ1-2, with D tentatively TRBD1 (6 bases). This CDR3 contains 15 residues. Germline V gene data show CDR1 as ENHRY and CDR2 as SYGVKD. V lost 0 bases, J lost 4 bases, and 12 bases lay in between. The CDR3 DNA is TGTGCCATCAGTGAGTCAAGGGGGGGGCTCTATGGCTACACCTTC. Translated, it gives CAISESRGGLYGYTF.

The chain recombines TRBV7-3 with TRBJ2-1; TRBD2 is a possible D gene (5 bases). The V end was cut by 5 bases, the J end by 0 bases, with 11 bases between. Per the germline V gene, CDR1 is SGHTA and CDR2 is FQGTGA. The CDR3 totals 15 residues. CDR3 nucleotide sequence: TGTGCCAGCAGCCCGACTACGAGCTCCTACAATGAGCAGTTCTTC. Translation gives CASSPTTSSYNEQFF.

V is TRBV6-1 and J is TRBJ1-5, with 8 bases fitting TRBD1. The CDR3 spans 12 residues. The germline CDR1 and CDR2 sequences are MNHNS and SASEGT. Germline trimming cut 0 bases from V and 15 bases from J; bases unmatched to any gene: 4. The CDR3 here is CASSEARTGWHF. CDR3 sequence (DNA): TGTGCCAGCAGTGAAGCTAGGACAGGGTGGCATTTT.

V is TRBV5-1 and J is TRBJ2-3; tentatively, D is TRBD2 (5 bases). CDR1 and CDR2 (germline): SGHRS, YFSETQ. V lost 0 bases, J lost 4 bases, and 18 bases lay in between. The CDR3 length is 17 residues. The CDR3, as DNA: TGCGCCAGCAGCTTGGCCCCCTCGACGTGGGGAGCAGATACGCAGTATTTT. Its protein product is CASSLAPSTWGADTQYF.

This clone was observed many times. The V gene is TRBV18, the J gene TRBJ1-2; D is undetermined. The germline gives CDR1 KGHSH, CDR2 LQKENI. The V end was cut by 3 bases, the J end by 6 bases, with 11 bases between. This CDR3 is built from 13 residues. Written as DNA, the CDR3 is TGTGCCAGCTCACCTGGGAGGAGCGATGGCTACACCTTC. It encodes CASSPGRSDGYTF.

CDR3 loop: CASQLRGANEQFF. The CDR3 nucleotides read TGTGCCAGTCAACTCCGGGGTGCCAATGAGCAGTTCTTC. The genes are TRBV19 and TRBJ2-1; perhaps TRBD2 as D (5 bases). V shed 8 bases and J shed 6 bases, with 14 bases lying between them. The CDR3 loop spans 13 amino acids. Germline CDR1 reads LNHDA; CDR2 reads SQIVND (reference sequence).

This chain links TRBV5-1 with TRBJ1-2, with TRBD1 matching over 9 bases. V dropped 4 bases and J dropped 8; count of bases not matched to a gene: 6. The CDR3 spans 13 residues. CDR1 is SGHRS and CDR2 is YFSETQ in the germline V gene. The CDR3 sequence is CASSGLTGGGYTF. In DNA form, the CDR3 reads TGCGCCAGCAGCGGACTAACAGGGGGCGGCTACACCTTC.

This clone was seen a handful of times. The V call is TRBV5-1, the J call TRBJ1-2, with D possibly TRBD1 on 5 matching bases. Germline V gene sequence: CDR1 SGHRS, CDR2 YFSETQ. The CDR3 consists of 13 residues. Between the trimmed V and J ends, which lost 0 bases and 5 bases, there was a span of 8 bases. CDR3 coding DNA: TGCGCCAGCAGCTTGGAGGCAGGGTATGGCTACACCTTC. Translating gives CASSLEAGYGYTF.

The gene calls are TRBV11-3 and TRBJ1-2; D remains ambiguous. Trimming pared 2 bases from V and 6 bases from J, leaving 13 bases between. CDR1 and CDR2 from the germline V gene are SGHNT and YENEEA. The CDR3 is made up of 14 amino acids. CDR3: CASSLKQAGDGYTF. In nucleotides, the CDR3 is TGTGCCAGCAGCTTAAAGCAGGCCGGGGATGGCTACACCTTC.

By share, this clone counts as medium-sized. The V gene is TRBV11-2, the J gene TRBJ1-6; D gene ambiguous. CDR1 is SGHAT and CDR2 is FQNNGV in the germline V gene. V lost 0 bases and J 9 bases, leaving 6 bases between the germline ends. The CDR3 has 13 residues. In nucleotides, the CDR3 is TGTGCCAGCAGCTTAGAATTACTTTCACCCCTCCACTTT. Its translation: CASSLELLSPLHF.

The chain joins TRBV3-1 (or the pseudogene TRBV3-2) to TRBJ2-7; weak D call: TRBD2 (5 bases). This CDR3 has 15 residues. Germline values: CDR1 LGHDT, CDR2 YNNKEL (reference sequence). Trimming left V 6 bases short and J 3 bases short, with 18 bases between. The CDR3 here is CASSRQPGGFYEQYF. The CDR3 nucleotides are TGTGCCAGCAGTCGACAACCTGGAGGATTCTACGAGCAGTACTTC.

This clone is a singleton in its sample. CDR3 sequence reads: CASSRSRQENTEAFF. CDR3 sequence (DNA): TGTGCCAGCAGCCGATCCCGACAGGAGAACACTGAAGCTTTCTTT. V and J are TRBV21-1 and TRBJ1-1; TRBD1 was called by the table and not checked on the DNA. TRBV21-1 is labeled a pseudogene. The length of the CDR3 is 15 residues.

This clone was detected only a few times. The chain is built from TRBV2 and TRBJ1-6; 8 bases are a match to TRBD1. J was trimmed by 7 bases and V by 6 bases; bases with no gene match: 8. The germline V gene has CDR1 SNHLY and CDR2 FYNNEI. The CDR3 totals 15 residues. The CDR3 spells CASSPWTGRNSPLHF. CDR3 DNA sequence: TGTGCCAGCAGCCCGTGGACAGGGAGAAATTCACCCCTCCACTTT. The full variable domain, in which reference TRBV2 and TRBJ1-6 provide the parts outside the CDR3, is EPEVTQTPSHQVTQMGQEVILRCVPISNHLYFYWYRQILGQKVEFLVSFYNNEISEKSEIFDDQFSVERPDGSNFTLKIRSTKLEDSAMYFCASSPWTGRNSPLHFGNGTRLTVT.

The gene calls are TRBV9 and TRBJ1-1; the match to TRBD1 covers 7 bases. The trim removed 3 bases at V and 1 base at J, leaving 3 bases unmatched. Germline lookup yields CDR1 SGDLS and CDR2 YYNGEE. The CDR3 length is 14 residues. The CDR3 is CASSEDRRNTEAFF. CDR3 nucleotide sequence: TGTGCCAGCAGCGAGGACAGGCGGAACACTGAAGCTTTCTTT.

Concerning this clone itself: A junction end diverges from the germline sequence, so it may reflect a read error. The J gene is TRBJ1-2, the V gene TRBV2, with TRBD1 matching 12 bases. Germline CDR1 and CDR2: SNHLY and FYNNEI. This CDR3 contains 14 residues. CDR3 sequence (DNA): TGTGCCAGCAGTGATGGGACAGGGGGCCGGACCCCGGTTTTC. This codes for CASSDGTGGRTPVF.

This sequence joins TRBV19 and TRBJ1-4, with D possibly matching TRBD1 (5 bases). The CDR3 is made up of 13 amino acids. Germline CDR1 LNHDA, CDR2 SQIVND (reference sequence). Deletions cut 6 bases from V and 0 bases from J, with 5 bases between. CDR3 protein: CASRTATNEKLFF. In DNA, the CDR3 is TGTGCCAGTAGGACAGCAACTAATGAAAAACTGTTTTTT. Using reference TRBV19 and TRBJ1-4 for the parts outside the CDR3, the full variable domain is DGGITQSPKYLFRKEGQNVTLSCEQNLNHDAMYWYRQDPGQGLRLIYYSQIVNDFQKGDIAEGYSVSREKKESFPLTVTSAQKNPTAFYLCASRTATNEKLFFGSGTQLSVL.